The subject of this entry is one T cell receptor (beta chain). What it recognizes is unknown. The CDR3 contains 15 residues. Looked up from germline, CDR1 is ENHRY and CDR2 is SYGVKD. V dropped 3 bases and J dropped 1 base, with 13 bases sitting between them. The data were taken from a study of beta chain features in type 1 diabetes. The study's findings and limits: More deletions and fewer insertions at VDJ junctions were found in patients with type 1 diabetes. Cells with high TCR expression could be over-represented when cDNA is sequenced.

All sorted populations exceeded 95% purity. Reverse transcribing all isolated RNA meant expressed TCRB transcripts were sequenced. Some 3.6 million reads was the average for naive, central memory and regulatory T cell samples. The data were produced by immunoSEQ multiplex PCR, yet TCRdb's version contains in-frame clones alone and is incomplete. The top ten clones hold 0.093% of a sample with 600,000 to 650,000 clones, roughly 15% of them seen once. The clonotype originates from a man aged 18 to 29 in good health. Sequenced material: naive CD4+ T cells from blood. The chain uses TRBV10-3 and TRBJ2-7, with a tentative D call TRBD1 (6 bases). The CDR3 sequence: CAISDTGLGSYEQYF. The DNA for the CDR3 is TGTGCCATCAGTGACACAGGGTTGGGGTCCTACGAGCAGTACTTC.